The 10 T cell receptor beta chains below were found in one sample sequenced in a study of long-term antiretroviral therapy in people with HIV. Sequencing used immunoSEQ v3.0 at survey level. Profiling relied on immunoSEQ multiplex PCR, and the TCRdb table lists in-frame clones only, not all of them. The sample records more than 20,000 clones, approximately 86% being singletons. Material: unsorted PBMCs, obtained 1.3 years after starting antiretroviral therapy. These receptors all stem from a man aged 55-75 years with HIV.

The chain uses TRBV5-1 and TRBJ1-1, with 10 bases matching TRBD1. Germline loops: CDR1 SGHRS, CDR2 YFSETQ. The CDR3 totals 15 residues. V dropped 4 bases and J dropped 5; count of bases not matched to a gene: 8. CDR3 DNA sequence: TGCGCCAGCAGCGGGCCGGACAGGGGGTATACTGAAGCTTTCTTT. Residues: CASSGPDRGYTEAFF.

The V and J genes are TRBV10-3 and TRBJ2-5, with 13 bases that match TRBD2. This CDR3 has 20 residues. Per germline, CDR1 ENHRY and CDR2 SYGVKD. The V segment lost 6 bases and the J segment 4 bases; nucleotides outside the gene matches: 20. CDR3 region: CAISAGQVTSGGPARETQYF. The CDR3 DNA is TGTGCCATCAGCGCGGGTCAAGTGACTAGCGGGGGGCCAGCACGAGAGACCCAGTACTTC.

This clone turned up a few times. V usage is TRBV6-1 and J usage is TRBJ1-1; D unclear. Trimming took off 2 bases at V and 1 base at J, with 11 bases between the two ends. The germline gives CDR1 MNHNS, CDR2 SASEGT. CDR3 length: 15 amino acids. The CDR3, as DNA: TGTGCCAGCAGTGAACCAGGACTGAAGAACACTGAAGCTTTCTTT. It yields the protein CASSEPGLKNTEAFF.

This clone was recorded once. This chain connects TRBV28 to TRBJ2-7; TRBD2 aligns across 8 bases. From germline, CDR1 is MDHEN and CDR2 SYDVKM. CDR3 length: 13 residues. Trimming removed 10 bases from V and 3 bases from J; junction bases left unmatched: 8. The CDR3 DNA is TGTGCCACCACGGGGGGGCTTCACTACGAGCAGTACTTC. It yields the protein CATTGGLHYEQYF.

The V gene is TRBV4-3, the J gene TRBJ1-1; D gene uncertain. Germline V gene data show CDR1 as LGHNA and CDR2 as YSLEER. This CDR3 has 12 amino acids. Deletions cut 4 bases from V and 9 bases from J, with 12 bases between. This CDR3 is CASSLSGGKAFF. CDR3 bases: TGCGCCAGCAGCCTTTCAGGAGGCAAAGCTTTCTTT.

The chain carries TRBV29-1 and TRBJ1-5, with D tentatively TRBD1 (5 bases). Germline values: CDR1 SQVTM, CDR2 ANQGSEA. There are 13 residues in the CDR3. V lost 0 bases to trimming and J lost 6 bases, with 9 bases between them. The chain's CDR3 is CSVEDGGGQPQHF. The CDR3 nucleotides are TGCAGCGTTGAAGATGGGGGTGGTCAGCCCCAGCATTTT.

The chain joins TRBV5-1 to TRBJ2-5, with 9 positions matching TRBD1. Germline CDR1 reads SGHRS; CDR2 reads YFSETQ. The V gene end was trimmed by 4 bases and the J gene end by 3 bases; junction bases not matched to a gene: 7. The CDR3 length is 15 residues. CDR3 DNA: TGCGCCAGCAGCCCGGGGACAGGGATAGAAGAGACCCAGTACTTC. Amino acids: CASSPGTGIEETQYF.

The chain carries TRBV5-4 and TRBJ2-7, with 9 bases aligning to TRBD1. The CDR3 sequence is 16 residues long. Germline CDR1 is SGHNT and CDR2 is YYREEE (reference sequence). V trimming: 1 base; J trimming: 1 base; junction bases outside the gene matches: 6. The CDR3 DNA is TGTGCCAGCAGCTTGACACCGGGACAGGGTTCCTACGAGCAGTACTTC. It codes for CASSLTPGQGSYEQYF.

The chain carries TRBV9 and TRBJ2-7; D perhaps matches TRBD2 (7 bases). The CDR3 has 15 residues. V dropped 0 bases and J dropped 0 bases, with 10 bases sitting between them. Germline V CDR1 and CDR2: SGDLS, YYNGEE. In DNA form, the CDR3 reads TGTGCCAGCAGCGTAGGGGGGGGCATCTCCTACGAGCAGTACTTC. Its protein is CASSVGGGISYEQYF.

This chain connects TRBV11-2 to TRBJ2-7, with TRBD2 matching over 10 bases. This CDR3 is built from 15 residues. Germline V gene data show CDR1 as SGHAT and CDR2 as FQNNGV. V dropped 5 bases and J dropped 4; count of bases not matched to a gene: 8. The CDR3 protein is CASSTIAGGSYEQYF. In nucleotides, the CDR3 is TGTGCCAGCAGCACCATAGCGGGGGGCTCTTACGAGCAGTACTTC.